One sample yielded the 21 T cell receptor beta chains listed below, sequenced in a study of cytomegalovirus exposure and HLA in healthy donors. Primers for the PCR totalled 60 Vbeta and 13 Jbeta. The table came from immunoSEQ multiplex PCR; TCRdb's copy has only in-frame clones and leaves some out. The sample lists about 130,000 clones; over 75% were seen once. Material: PBMCs. Source of these receptors: a boy under 18 in good health and CMV-seronegative.

The CDR3 DNA reads TGTGCCAGCGGACCAGCTGGACTAGCGCACTACGAGCAGTACTTC. Translation: CASGPAGLAHYEQYF. V gene TRBV2 combines with J gene TRBJ2-7; 9 bases fit TRBD2. The J segment lost 3 bases and the V segment lost 8 bases, leaving 11 bases of the junction unmatched. The CDR3 length is 15 residues. From germline, CDR1 is SNHLY and CDR2 FYNNEI.

The V call is TRBV9, the J call TRBJ2-1; 8 positions match TRBD2. Trimming cost V 3 bases and J 7 bases; bases outside gene matches: 6. The CDR3 loop spans 14 amino acids. The germline V gene has CDR1 SGDLS and CDR2 YYNGEE. DNA for the CDR3: TGTGCCAGCAGCGGAGCGGGGGCTGTAAATGAGCAGTTCTTC. Translation gives CASSGAGAVNEQFF.

This chain connects TRBV2 to TRBJ1-1; unclear D gene. Looked up from germline, CDR1 is SNHLY and CDR2 is FYNNEI. The CDR3 contains 13 residues. V was cut by 6 bases and J by 11 bases, with 19 bases left in between. The CDR3 here is CASSVMDRGVAFF. CDR3 DNA sequence: TGTGCCAGCAGCGTAATGGACCGGGGTGTGGCTTTCTTT. Full variable domain (rest looked up from reference TRBV2 and TRBJ1-1): EPEVTQTPSHQVTQMGQEVILRCVPISNHLYFYWYRQILGQKVEFLVSFYNNEISEKSEIFDDQFSVERPDGSNFTLKIRSTKLEDSAMYFCASSVMDRGVAFFGQGTRLTVV.

V gene TRBV2 combines with J gene TRBJ2-7; 10 bases are shared with TRBD1. V dropped 6 bases and J dropped 6; count of bases not matched to a gene: 2. CDR3 length equals 12 residues. Germline-derived CDR1 and CDR2 are SNHLY and FYNNEI. Here the CDR3 DNA reads TGTGCCAGCAGGGGACAGGGGCGCGAGCAGTACTTC. Translated, it gives CASRGQGREQYF.

The chain employs TRBV4-3 and TRBJ2-3; no reliable D call. Germline V gives CDR1 LGHNA, CDR2 YSLEER. Trimming removed 2 bases at V and 0 bases at J, with 9 bases between. The CDR3 has 15 residues. The CDR3 region is CASSQLSYSTDTQYF. The DNA of the CDR3 is TGCGCCAGCAGCCAACTGTCCTACAGCACAGATACGCAGTATTTT.

This clone was recorded a few times. The V call is TRBV19, the J call TRBJ2-7; 7 bases line up with TRBD1. V was pared by 5 bases and J by 1 base, with 5 bases of the junction left unmatched. Germline CDR1 is LNHDA and CDR2 is SQIVND (reference sequence). CDR3 size: 14 residues. In DNA, the CDR3 is TGTGCCAGTAGTGGACAGGTTACGTCCTACGAGCAGTACTTC. Protein sequence: CASSGQVTSYEQYF. Using reference TRBV19 and TRBJ2-7 for the parts outside the CDR3, the full variable domain is DGGITQSPKYLFRKEGQNVTLSCEQNLNHDAMYWYRQDPGQGLRLIYYSQIVNDFQKGDIAEGYSVSREKKESFPLTVTSAQKNPTAFYLCASSGQVTSYEQYFGPGTRLTVT.

This chain uses TRBV15 with TRBJ2-5; tentatively, D is TRBD1 (6 bases). CDR3 size: 15 residues. The V end lost 0 bases, the J end lost 2 bases, and 10 bases lay between the germline ends. Germline CDR1 reads LNHNV; CDR2 reads YYDKDF (reference sequence). The CDR3 spells CATSRDRGQQETQYF. CDR3 in DNA: TGTGCCACCAGCAGAGACCGAGGACAGCAAGAGACCCAGTACTTC.

This clone was picked up a small number of times. This sequence joins TRBV7-2 and TRBJ1-5, with D perhaps TRBD1 (5 bases). The V gene lost 6 bases and the J gene lost 4 bases, with 10 bases spanning the gap. The CDR3 length is 13 residues. The germline CDR1 and CDR2 sequences are SGHTA and FQGNSA. The CDR3 DNA is TGTGCCAGCAGGGGGGACTTTAATCAGCCCCAGCATTTT. It codes for CASRGDFNQPQHF.

As regards this clone: The germline gene is not matched at one end of the junction; a read error may be the cause. The chain links TRBV14 to TRBJ2-7, with D possibly TRBD1 on 5 matching bases. The germline V gene has CDR1 SGHDN and CDR2 FVKESK. This CDR3 contains 13 residues. In DNA, the CDR3 is TGTGCCAGCAGCCGAGGACACTCCCACGAGCAGTACTTC. Protein sequence: CASSRGHSHEQYF.

The V gene is TRBV7-8, the J gene TRBJ1-5, with D perhaps TRBD1 (5 bases). Looked up from germline, CDR1 is SGHVS and CDR2 is FQNEAQ. The V and J ends lost 1 base and 7 bases respectively, with 14 bases between them. CDR3 size: 15 residues. The CDR3 DNA reads as TGTGCCAGCAGCTTAGGGATTCCCGGGGGGCAGCCCCAGCATTTT. Protein sequence: CASSLGIPGGQPQHF.

The CDR3 region is CASSVGGQGLGDTQYF. CDR3 in DNA: TGTGCCAGCAGCGTAGGCGGACAGGGATTAGGAGATACGCAGTATTTT. The J gene is TRBJ2-3, the V gene TRBV9; 8 bases match TRBD1. This CDR3 region has 16 residues. V shed 0 bases and J 5 bases; nucleotides not matched to a gene: 8. Germline lookup yields CDR1 SGDLS and CDR2 YYNGEE.

The chain links TRBV6-1 to TRBJ2-5; unclear D gene. The CDR3 has 14 amino acids. From germline, CDR1 is MNHNS and CDR2 SASEGT. With 4 bases removed from V and 0 bases from J, the gap between germline ends came to 9 bases. The CDR3, as DNA: TGTGCCAGCAGTGCAATCGGGTACCAAGAGACCCAGTACTTC. This sequence encodes CASSAIGYQETQYF.

The J gene is TRBJ1-5, the V gene TRBV6-1; tentative D call: TRBD1 (5 bases). The CDR3 extends over 14 amino acids. V lost 2 bases to trimming and J lost 1 base, with 6 bases between them. CDR1 and CDR2 (germline): MNHNS, SASEGT. The CDR3 sequence is CASSEQGSNQPQHF. The DNA of the CDR3 is TGTGCCAGCAGTGAACAGGGAAGCAATCAGCCCCAGCATTTT.

The gene calls are TRBV7-9 and TRBJ2-1; TRBD2 agrees at 10 bases. The V segment lost 5 bases and the J segment 9 bases; nucleotides outside the gene matches: 16. This CDR3 region has 17 residues. From germline, CDR1 is SEHNR and CDR2 FQNEAQ (reference sequence). The CDR3 here is CASSTLSPSGRVSEQFF. CDR3 coding DNA: TGTGCCAGCAGCACACTGTCCCCCAGCGGGAGGGTCAGTGAGCAGTTCTTC.

This chain links TRBV19 with TRBJ1-2; 8 nucleotides line up with TRBD1. Germline assignment: CDR1 LNHDA and CDR2 SQIVND (reference sequence). CDR3 length equals 14 residues. After removal of 6 bases from V and 8 bases from J, the junction contained 11 bases not matched to a gene. The CDR3 loop is CASSSNQGARGYTF. CDR3 nucleotide sequence: TGTGCCAGTAGCTCCAATCAGGGGGCGAGGGGCTACACCTTC.

V gene TRBV19 combines with J gene TRBJ2-6; perhaps TRBD2 as D (5 bases). Trimming took 5 bases from V and 0 from J, leaving 8 bases between them. This CDR3 is 15 amino acids long. Per the germline V gene, CDR1 is LNHDA and CDR2 is SQIVND (reference sequence). The CDR3 spells CASSGAGSGANVLTF. CDR3 nucleotides: TGTGCCAGTAGTGGCGCGGGCTCTGGGGCCAACGTCCTGACTTTC. Supplemented by reference TRBV19 and TRBJ2-6, the full variable domain reads DGGITQSPKYLFRKEGQNVTLSCEQNLNHDAMYWYRQDPGQGLRLIYYSQIVNDFQKGDIAEGYSVSREKKESFPLTVTSAQKNPTAFYLCASSGAGSGANVLTFGAGSRLTVL.

This chain joins TRBV4-1 and TRBJ2-5, with D tentatively TRBD1 (7 bases). Between the trimmed V and J ends, which lost 0 bases and 5 bases, there was a span of 16 bases. The CDR3 loop spans 16 amino acids. CDR1 is MGHRA, CDR2 YSYEKL, per germline. CDR3 nucleotides: TGCGCCAGCAGCCAAGACGGGGCAGGGGGGATGGAGACCCAGTACTTC. This translates into CASSQDGAGGMETQYF.

The CDR3: CSVGAPDTQYF. In DNA form, the CDR3 reads TGCAGCGTTGGGGCACCTGATACGCAGTATTTT. The chain recombines TRBV29-1 with TRBJ2-3; D gene ambiguous. The germline V gene has CDR1 SQVTM and CDR2 ANQGSEA. This CDR3 region has 11 residues. Trimming took off 4 bases at V and 6 bases at J, with 8 bases between the two ends.

The table lists this clone with many counts. This CDR3 is also generated by other DNA sequences in the sample. The chain recombines TRBV6-5 with TRBJ2-7; 9 bases fit TRBD1. Germline CDR1 MNHEY, CDR2 SVGAGI. With V trimmed by 2 bases and J by 2 bases, 4 bases remained unmatched. This CDR3 region has 15 residues. CDR3 nucleotide sequence: TGTGCCAGCAGTTACACGAGGACAGGGGCCTACGAGCAGTACTTC. As protein: CASSYTRTGAYEQYF.

V usage is TRBV11-2 and J usage is TRBJ2-1; possibly TRBD1 for D (5 bases). The germline V and J ends were trimmed by 0 bases and 9 bases, with 15 bases remaining between them. Germline V gene data show CDR1 as SGHAT and CDR2 as FQNNGV. This CDR3 has 15 amino acids. As DNA, the CDR3 is TGTGCCAGCAGCTTAGATCGCTATAGGGGTGGTGAGCAGTTCTTC. Its protein is CASSLDRYRGGEQFF.

The J gene is TRBJ2-3, the V gene TRBV7-3; 13 positions agree with TRBD2. V lost 2 bases and J lost 2; bases outside the gene matches: 10. CDR1 is SGHTA, CDR2 FQGTGA, per germline. CDR3 length: 19 residues. Here the CDR3 DNA reads TGTGCCAGCAGCTTAGGGGGAACTAGCGGGGGGGCCATCACAGATACGCAGTATTTT. It is translated as CASSLGGTSGGAITDTQYF.